This TCR beta chain was sequenced for a study of OX40 agonist ivuxolimab in advanced cancers. Study overall: Participants, around 80% male, averaged approximately 65 years of age, ranging from roughly 20 to 79. Three patients, one with hepatocellular carcinoma and two with cutaneous melanoma, achieved partial responses. Previous treatment with anti-PD-1, anti-PD-L1 or anti-CTLA-4 therapy was allowed; about 44% had received some.

For this clone: What it binds is not known.

Germline assignment: CDR1 MNHEY and CDR2 SVGAGI. Unmatched junction bases numbered 9, after V lost 7 bases and J lost 3 bases. The CDR3 has 14 amino acids. Sequencing was performed with immunoSEQ multiplex PCR; in TCRdb, only in-frame clones are kept and a portion is missing. The sample consists of tens of thousands of clones, 80% of them appearing once. Overall study findings and caveats: In CD8+ T cells, expanded clones were on average more numerous than in CD4+.

Sequences were derived from CD4+ or CD8+ T cells sorted from blood, sampled in a trial of the OX40 agonist ivuxolimab. This TCR came from an adult with an advanced solid tumor such as melanoma, head and neck, liver or kidney cancer. V usage is TRBV6-5 and J usage is TRBJ2-7, with 7 nucleotides matching TRBD1. As DNA, the CDR3 is TGTGCCAGCAAAAAAACGACAGGGTTCTACGAGCAGTACTTC. Its protein is CASKKTTGFYEQYF.